The 19 T cell receptor beta chains below were found in one sample sequenced in a study of T cells in Graves' hyperthyroidism and ophthalmopathy. RNA transcripts yielded amplified TCR beta CDR3 regions. With the HTBI primer set, the TCR CDR3 went through a first round of RT-PCR. A single record per CDR3 protein comes from TCRdb applying MiXCR to the multiplex PCR reads. Altogether hundreds of thousands of distinct CDR3 sequences are present, approximately 15% being singletons, with the ten largest covering 4% to 5.5%. The material sequenced was blood. The receptors shown here come from a woman in her thirties or forties with Graves' ophthalmopathy.

The rearrangement uses TRBV9 and TRBJ1-5, with 12 nucleotides matching TRBD1. The CDR3 contains 18 residues. V lost 4 bases and J lost 0; bases outside the gene matches: 8. Germline loops: CDR1 SGDLS, CDR2 YYNGEE. The CDR3 region has the DNA TGTGCCAGCAGCCCCGGGACAGGGGGCTTCGATAGCAATCAGCCCCAGCATTTT. Translating gives CASSPGTGGFDSNQPQHF.

V gene TRBV6-2 or TRBV6-3 combines with J gene TRBJ1-1; D remains unclear. The germline V gene has CDR1 MNHEY and CDR2 SVGEGT. The CDR3 contains 16 residues. Trimming left V 6 bases short and J 0 bases short, with 17 bases between. The CDR3: CASSSPSTSLNTEAFF. The CDR3, as DNA: TGTGCCAGCAGCTCGCCCTCGACAAGCCTGAACACTGAAGCTTTCTTT.

This clonotype was counted many times. This chain connects TRBV7-3 to TRBJ2-2; 7 nucleotides line up with TRBD2. CDR1 is SGHTA and CDR2 is FQGTGA in the germline V gene. This CDR3 is built from 14 residues. V dropped 2 bases and J dropped 3; count of bases not matched to a gene: 0. Here the CDR3 reads CASSLGLDTGELFF. The CDR3 DNA reads TGTGCCAGCAGCTTAGGACTAGACACCGGGGAGCTGTTTTTT.

This clonotype was found many times. This chain links TRBV29-1 with TRBJ2-7; TRBD2 aligns across 9 bases. Trimming removed 6 bases from V and 3 bases from J; junction bases left unmatched: 9. The CDR3 is made up of 14 amino acids. Germline CDR1 and CDR2: SQVTM and ANQGSEA. The DNA for the CDR3 is TGCAGCGTCGTAATAGCGGGAGCAGGCTACGAGCAGTACTTC. It codes for CSVVIAGAGYEQYF.

This clonotype was seen a few times. The V and J genes are TRBV5-1 and TRBJ2-7; 14 bases fit TRBD2. The CDR3 contains 16 residues. In germline, CDR1 is SGHRS, CDR2 YFSETQ. Trimming at V came to 0 bases and at J to 5 bases, leaving 4 bases not matched to a gene. The CDR3 DNA follows: TGCGCCAGCAGCTTGGAGGGGACTAGCGGGAGACACGAGCAGTACTTC. Translation gives CASSLEGTSGRHEQYF.

This clonotype appeared many times. The junction departs from germline at one end; a sequencing error may be responsible. The chain is built from TRBV20-1 and TRBJ2-3, with D perhaps TRBD1 (5 bases). CDR3 length: 14 amino acids. The germline V gene has CDR1 DFQATT and CDR2 SNEGSKA (reference sequence). The CDR3 nucleotides read TGCAGTGCGAGAGCCCAGGGCCACCGAGATACGCAGTATTTT. Protein: CSARAQGHRDTQYF.

This clonotype was seen at least ten times. This sequence joins TRBV9 and TRBJ2-1, with TRBD2 matching over 10 bases. Germline trimming cut 0 bases from V and 9 bases from J; bases unmatched to any gene: 6. The length of the CDR3 is 15 residues. CDR1 is SGDLS, CDR2 YYNGEE, per germline. The CDR3, as DNA: TGTGCCAGCAGCGTAGGGCTAGCGGGAGAGGGTGAGCAGTTCTTC. It codes for CASSVGLAGEGEQFF.

This clonotype was seen at least ten times. The rearrangement links TRBV6-5 to TRBJ1-1, with D unclear. Trimming pared 4 bases from V and 0 bases from J, leaving 9 bases between. Germline CDR1 and CDR2: MNHEY and SVGAGI. The CDR3 spans 14 residues. CDR3 amino acids: CASSFSPLNTEAFF. DNA for the CDR3: TGTGCCAGCAGTTTCTCACCCCTGAACACTGAAGCTTTCTTT.

J is TRBJ2-2 and V is TRBV7-8; D might be TRBD1 or TRBD2, each matching 5 bases. In germline, CDR1 is SGHVS, CDR2 FQNEAQ. The V gene lost 7 bases and the J gene lost 5 bases, with 14 bases spanning the gap. The CDR3 loop spans 14 amino acids. The DNA for the CDR3 is TGTGCCAGCACTATGCTGGGACGGACCGGGGAGCTGTTTTTT. Encoded protein: CASTMLGRTGELFF.

This clonotype was detected many times. As DNA, the CDR3 is TGTGCCAGCAGCCGCATCAGGGGGGGCTACGAGCAGTACTTC. Its translation is CASSRIRGGYEQYF. The chain employs TRBV6-5 and TRBJ2-7; D tentatively fits TRBD1 or TRBD2 (7 bases each). Trimming removed 6 bases at V and 3 bases at J, with 15 bases between. The CDR3 has 14 amino acids. CDR1 is MNHEY and CDR2 is SVGAGI in the germline V gene.

This clonotype was seen repeatedly, ten times or more. The chain recombines TRBV6-5 with TRBJ1-2; 7 bases are a match to TRBD1. CDR1 and CDR2 from the germline V gene are MNHEY and SVGAGI. The CDR3 has 15 amino acids. J gave up 2 bases and V 6 bases, and 9 bases lay outside the gene matches. The CDR3 region has the DNA TGTGCCAGCAGGATCGGACAGGCGAGGAACTATGGCTACACCTTC. This translates into CASRIGQARNYGYTF.

The chain uses TRBV19 and TRBJ2-7; TRBD2 matches at 8 bases. With 8 bases clipped from V and 2 bases from J, the junction kept 8 bases outside the gene matches. Germline-derived CDR1 and CDR2 are LNHDA and SQIVND (reference sequence). The CDR3 loop spans 14 amino acids. The CDR3 bases are TGTGCCAGTGGCATGACTAGCGCTACCTACGAGCAGTACTTC. Translated, it gives CASGMTSATYEQYF.

This clonotype was seen at least ten times. The chain couples TRBV29-1 to TRBJ1-1; D call uncertain. V was shortened by 4 bases and J by 3 bases, with 6 bases between the two germline ends. The CDR3 is 11 residues long. Germline-derived CDR1 and CDR2 are SQVTM and ANQGSEA. The CDR3 loop reads CSVGAYTEAFF. CDR3 nucleotide sequence: TGCAGCGTTGGGGCTTACACTGAAGCTTTCTTT.

This clonotype has a count of ten or more. The J gene is TRBJ1-1, the V gene TRBV28; maybe TRBD1 (6 bases). Germline assignment: CDR1 MDHEN and CDR2 SYDVKM. The V end was cut by 6 bases, the J end by 0 bases, with 17 bases between. This CDR3 comprises 16 residues. CDR3 bases: TGTGCCAGCAGCCATAGGGGGATCCTAATGAACACTGAAGCTTTCTTT. It codes for CASSHRGILMNTEAFF.

J is TRBJ2-7 and V is TRBV6-5, with 7 bases aligning to TRBD2. The CDR3 totals 17 residues. Trimming cost V 0 bases and J 1 base; bases outside gene matches: 9. Germline V CDR1 and CDR2: MNHEY, SVGAGI. CDR3 residues: CASSYSRGSVSSYEQYF. The CDR3 DNA follows: TGTGCCAGCAGTTACTCGCGGGGGTCCGTCTCTTCCTACGAGCAGTACTTC.

This clonotype was detected ten times or more. V gene TRBV9 combines with J gene TRBJ2-7, with D possibly called TRBD1 or TRBD2 (5 bases each). This CDR3 has 15 residues. In germline, CDR1 is SGDLS, CDR2 YYNGEE. V was pared by 4 bases and J by 2 bases, with 16 bases between. The CDR3 DNA reads TGTGCCAGCAGCTCGCAAGGGGACGCCCCCTACGAGCAGTACTTC. This gives the protein CASSSQGDAPYEQYF.

This clonotype was observed at least ten times. The J gene is TRBJ2-7, the V gene TRBV20-1; TRBD2 matches 8 bases. CDR1 and CDR2 from the germline V gene are DFQATT and SNEGSKA (reference sequence). With V trimmed by 5 bases and J by 2 bases, 11 bases remained unmatched. This CDR3 comprises 15 residues. CDR3 in amino acids: CSALTTLAGTYEQYF. Written as DNA, the CDR3 is TGCAGTGCTTTGACAACTTTAGCGGGAACCTACGAGCAGTACTTC.

There are many counts of this clonotype. This chain links TRBV28 with TRBJ2-7; 15 bases fit TRBD2. Germline lookup yields CDR1 MDHEN and CDR2 SYDVKM. This CDR3 is built from 17 residues. Unmatched junction bases numbered 8, after V lost 5 bases and J lost 3 bases. The CDR3 region is CASSPGLAGGVFYEQYF. The CDR3 DNA reads as TGTGCCAGCAGTCCGGGACTAGCGGGAGGAGTTTTCTACGAGCAGTACTTC.

The sample holds many counts of this clonotype. The chain joins TRBV27 to TRBJ2-7, with 10 bases matching TRBD1. V trimming: 2 bases; J trimming: 5 bases; junction bases outside the gene matches: 6. This CDR3 is 15 amino acids long. Germline V lookup: CDR1 MNHEY, CDR2 SMNVEV (reference sequence). The CDR3 reads CASSLSGTGANEQYF. CDR3 nucleotide sequence: TGTGCCAGCAGTTTAAGTGGGACAGGGGCAAACGAGCAGTACTTC.